Presented here are 8 T cell receptor beta chains from one specimen sequenced in a study of T-cell memory formation after mild COVID-19. Each CDR3 protein gets one entry after TCRdb re-called the 5' RACE reads with MiXCR. The sample shows more than 150,000 distinct CDR3 sequences, less than 20% of them seen only once. Sequenced sample: PBMCs or a T cell subset sorted from them (not recorded which). These receptors originate from a man younger than 30 who had mild COVID-19 (a few samples of this study predate the infection). Cell type and time point are not known.

This rearrangement joins TRBV5-1 to TRBJ2-5; D is unclear. CDR1 is SGHRS and CDR2 is YFSETQ in the germline V gene. The CDR3 loop spans 15 amino acids. The V and J ends lost 2 bases and 1 base respectively, with 12 bases between them. Written as DNA, the CDR3 is TGCGCCAGCAGCTTAGACCAGCCTTCCCAAGAGACCCAGTACTTC. Translated: CASSLDQPSQETQYF.

This chain joins TRBV28 and TRBJ1-5; D might be TRBD1 (5 bases). Germline values: CDR1 MDHEN, CDR2 SYDVKM. V gave up 6 bases and J gave up 4 bases, with 10 bases separating them. The CDR3 contains 13 residues. CDR3 coding DNA: TGTGCCAGCAGGACAGCGGCTAATCAGCCCCAGCATTTT. This codes for CASRTAANQPQHF.

This chain links TRBV20-1 with TRBJ1-1; a weak D match, TRBD1 (6 bases). CDR1 is DFQATT and CDR2 is SNEGSKA in the germline V gene (reference sequence). The ends were cut back, 0 bases at V and 6 bases at J, with 11 bases in the middle. The CDR3 loop spans 13 amino acids. The CDR3 here is CSARDSRGPEAFF. The CDR3 DNA reads TGCAGTGCTAGAGATTCCAGGGGCCCTGAAGCTTTCTTT.

The J gene is TRBJ2-7, the V gene TRBV4-3; D is uncertain. The CDR3 length is 15 residues. The V and J ends lost 0 bases and 4 bases respectively, with 13 bases between them. Germline CDR1 reads LGHNA; CDR2 reads YSLEER. The CDR3: CASSQEGNRLYEQYF. The DNA for the CDR3 is TGCGCCAGCAGCCAAGAGGGGAACAGACTTTACGAGCAGTACTTC.

V and J are TRBV7-2 and TRBJ1-3; D gene ambiguous. Germline CDR1 reads SGHTA; CDR2 reads FQGNSA. This CDR3 has 16 residues. Trimming stripped 5 bases from V and 2 bases from J, with 16 bases between. The CDR3 is CASSPNPPTTGNTIYF. The CDR3 nucleotides are TGTGCCAGCAGCCCTAACCCCCCTACGACTGGAAACACCATATATTTT.

The sample holds a few counts of this clonotype. This chain joins TRBV30 and TRBJ1-1; D ambiguous. Germline assignment: CDR1 GTSNPN and CDR2 SVGIG (reference sequence). Trimming took off 8 bases at V and 3 bases at J, with 13 bases between the two ends. This CDR3 spans 12 amino acids. The CDR3 is CATAERHTEAFF. CDR3 coding DNA: TGTGCCACAGCAGAACGGCACACTGAAGCTTTCTTT.

This clonotype was found a few times. This rearrangement joins TRBV19 to TRBJ2-1; 8 bases match TRBD2. The trim removed 4 bases at V and 8 bases at J, leaving 10 bases unmatched. Germline V CDR1 and CDR2: LNHDA, SQIVND (reference sequence). The CDR3 is 15 residues long. The CDR3, as DNA: TGTGCCAGTAGTAGCCTCAGCGGGGGTCGATATGAGCAGTTCTTC. This gives the protein CASSSLSGGRYEQFF. Full variable domain (rest looked up from reference TRBV19 and TRBJ2-1): DGGITQSPKYLFRKEGQNVTLSCEQNLNHDAMYWYRQDPGQGLRLIYYSQIVNDFQKGDIAEGYSVSREKKESFPLTVTSAQKNPTAFYLCASSSLSGGRYEQFFGPGTRLTVL.

This clonotype appeared a few times. The chain carries TRBV7-2 and TRBJ1-2; 8 bases agree with TRBD1. J gave up 3 bases and V 1 base, and 4 bases lay outside the gene matches. CDR3 length: 15 amino acids. In germline, CDR1 is SGHTA, CDR2 FQGNSA. The CDR3 region is CASSLVPDRDYGYTF. CDR3 in DNA: TGTGCCAGCAGCTTAGTACCGGACAGGGACTATGGCTACACCTTC.